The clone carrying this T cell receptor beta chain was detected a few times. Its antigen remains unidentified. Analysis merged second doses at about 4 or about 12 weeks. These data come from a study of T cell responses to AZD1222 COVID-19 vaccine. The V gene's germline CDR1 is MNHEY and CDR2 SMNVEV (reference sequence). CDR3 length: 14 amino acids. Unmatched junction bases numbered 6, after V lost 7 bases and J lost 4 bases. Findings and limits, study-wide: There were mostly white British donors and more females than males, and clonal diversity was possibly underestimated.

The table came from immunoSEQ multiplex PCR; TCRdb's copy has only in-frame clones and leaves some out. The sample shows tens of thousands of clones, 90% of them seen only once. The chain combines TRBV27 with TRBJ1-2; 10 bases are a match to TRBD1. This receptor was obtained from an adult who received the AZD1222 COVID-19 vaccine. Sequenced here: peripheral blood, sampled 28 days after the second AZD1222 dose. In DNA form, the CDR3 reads TGTGCCAGCAAGCTCGGACAGGGGGTCTATGGCTACACCTTC. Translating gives CASKLGQGVYGYTF.